This T cell receptor beta chain was captured by sequencing in a study of graft-versus-host responses after intestinal transplantation. About the research overall: Transplantation in recipients was multivisceral, liver-intestinal, or isolated intestinal. All of the recipients had induction that used anti-thymocyte globulin, then tacrolimus and steroids for approximately 3 years.

Study results and limitations: With peak circulating GvH clone levels came an association with early post-transplant HvG declines. The presence of high graft-versus-host to host-versus-graft clonal ratios in allografts characterized patients with graft-donor T cell macrochimerism.

Generated by immunoSEQ multiplex PCR, the TCRdb table keeps only in-frame clones and is missing some. The sample carries over 75,000 clones, under 95% recorded once. As for this clone: The antigen is unknown.

The ends were cut back, 3 bases at V and 0 bases at J, with 9 bases in the middle. The CDR3 spans 15 residues. CDR1 MDHEN and CDR2 SYDVKM come from the germline V gene. The V gene is TRBV28, the J gene TRBJ1-5; D is ambiguous. The origin of this receptor is a human donor who was the organ donor for an intestinal transplant. The specimen comprised unstimulated CD8+ T cells sorted from spleen or lymph node cells, sampled before transplant. The CDR3 protein is CASSLEIYSNQPQHF. The DNA for the CDR3 is TGTGCCAGCAGTTTGGAGATCTATAGCAATCAGCCCCAGCATTTT. The complete variable domain, with remaining parts taken from reference TRBV28 and TRBJ1-5, reads DVKVTQSSRYLVKRTGEKVFLECVQDMDHENMFWYRQDPGLGLRLIYFSYDVKMKEKGDIPEGYSVSREKKERFSLILESASTNQTSMYLCASSLEIYSNQPQHFGDGTRLSIL.